The 9 T cell receptor beta chains given below trace back to one sample, sequenced in a study of T cell responses to AZD1222 COVID-19 vaccine. Libraries were prepared by immunoSEQ multiplex PCR; TCRdb keeps only in-frame clonotypes and omits some of them. The sample records 85,000 to 120,000 clones, roughly 88% being singletons. The material sequenced was peripheral blood, taken on day 0 of AZD1222 vaccination. The source is an adult in good health.

This sequence joins TRBV28 and TRBJ1-2; D not certain. The CDR3 spans 11 residues. The V end lost 6 bases, the J end lost 2 bases, and 4 bases lay between the germline ends. The germline V gene encodes CDR1 MDHEN and CDR2 SYDVKM. CDR3 coding DNA: TGTGCCAGCAGAACCAACTATGGCTACACCTTC. Protein sequence: CASRTNYGYTF.

This chain links TRBV7-9 with TRBJ1-2; D gene unclear. Germline V lookup: CDR1 SEHNR, CDR2 FQNEAQ (reference sequence). V dropped 0 bases and J dropped 5 bases, with 13 bases sitting between them. The CDR3 is made up of 15 amino acids. CDR3 residues: CASSLALGKGYGYTF. The CDR3 DNA sequence: TGTGCCAGCAGCTTAGCGTTGGGAAAGGGATATGGCTACACCTTC.

The gene calls are TRBV28 and TRBJ1-1; perhaps TRBD1 as D (6 bases). This CDR3 contains 15 residues. Germline CDR1 MDHEN, CDR2 SYDVKM. The V and J ends lost 2 bases and 1 base respectively, with 11 bases between them. CDR3 in amino acids: CASSLRTVGNTEAFF. Written as DNA, the CDR3 is TGTGCCAGCAGTTTAAGGACAGTGGGGAACACTGAAGCTTTCTTT.

This clone occurred once. The V call is TRBV28, the J call TRBJ2-5; no clear D gene. CDR3 length: 14 residues. Trimming stripped 7 bases from V and 7 bases from J, with 19 bases between. The germline V gene encodes CDR1 MDHEN and CDR2 SYDVKM. CDR3 coding DNA: TGTGCCAGCAAGATGACCGGGTATTTGGCGACCCAGTACTTC. Translation gives CASKMTGYLATQYF.

CDR3 protein: CASSNNEQYF. The DNA of the CDR3 is TGTGCCAGCAGTAATAACGAGCAGTACTTC. The chain is built from TRBV6-5 and TRBJ2-7; D gene unclear. Germline V gives CDR1 MNHEY, CDR2 SVGAGI. V gave up 5 bases and J gave up 5 bases, with 4 bases separating them. This CDR3 has 10 amino acids.

This clone is a singleton in its sample. The genes are TRBV24-1 and TRBJ2-2; 8 nucleotides line up with TRBD2. The CDR3 extends over 16 amino acids. The germline V gene has CDR1 KGHDR and CDR2 SFDVKD. After removal of 3 bases from V and 3 bases from J, the junction contained 5 bases not matched to a gene. For the CDR3, the DNA is TGTGCCACCAGTGATCCCAGCGGGAGACACACCGGGGAGCTGTTTTTT. Protein sequence: CATSDPSGRHTGELFF.

The V and J genes are TRBV6-2 or TRBV6-3 and TRBJ1-2, with TRBD1 identical over 7 bases. Germline trimming cut 1 base from V and 8 bases from J; bases unmatched to any gene: 7. The CDR3 covers 14 residues. CDR1 MNHEY and CDR2 SVGEGT come from the germline V gene. The CDR3 loop reads CASSYYRGVGGYTF. In nucleotides, the CDR3 is TGTGCCAGCAGTTACTACAGGGGAGTAGGCGGCTACACCTTC.

The chain combines TRBV11-2 with TRBJ2-7; a possible D gene is TRBD2 (8 bases). CDR1 is SGHAT and CDR2 is FQNNGV in the germline V gene. The CDR3 is 14 residues long. The V end was cut by 4 bases, the J end by 7 bases, with 17 bases between. CDR3 nucleotides: TGTGCCAGCAGCTCGGTAGCGGGACAGTGGGAGCAGTACTTC. It translates to CASSSVAGQWEQYF.

This chain uses TRBV28 with TRBJ2-2, with 14 nucleotides matching TRBD2. With 6 bases clipped from V and 5 bases from J, the junction kept 8 bases outside the gene matches. The CDR3 covers 17 residues. The germline V gene encodes CDR1 MDHEN and CDR2 SYDVKM. The CDR3 here is CASRWGTSGSGTGELFF. CDR3 DNA sequence: TGTGCCAGCAGATGGGGGACTAGCGGGAGTGGGACCGGGGAGCTGTTTTTT.